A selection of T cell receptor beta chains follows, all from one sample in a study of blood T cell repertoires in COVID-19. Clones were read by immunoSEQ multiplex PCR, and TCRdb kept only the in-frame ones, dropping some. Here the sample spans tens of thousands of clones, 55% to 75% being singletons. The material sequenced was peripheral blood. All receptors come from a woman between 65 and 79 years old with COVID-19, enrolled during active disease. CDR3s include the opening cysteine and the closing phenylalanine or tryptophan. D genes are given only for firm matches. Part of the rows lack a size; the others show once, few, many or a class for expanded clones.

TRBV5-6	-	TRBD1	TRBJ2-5	CASSPPGQGQETQYF	TGTGCCAGCAGCCCGCCGGGACAGGGGCAAGAGACCCAGTACTTC
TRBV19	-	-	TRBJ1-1	CASRGGAGRTEAFF	TGTGCCAGTAGAGGGGGAGCGGGGAGGACTGAAGCTTTCTTT
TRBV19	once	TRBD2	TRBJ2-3	CASSMQTSVNRFSSTDTQYF	TGTGCCAGTAGTATGCAGACTAGCGTGAATCGCTTTTCTAGCACAGATACGCAGTATTTT
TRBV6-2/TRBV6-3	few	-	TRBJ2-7	CASSQPLGTSTRPVHEQYF	TGTGCCAGCAGTCAGCCTCTCGGGACAAGCACTAGGCCTGTCCACGAGCAGTACTTC
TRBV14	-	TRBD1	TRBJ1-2	CASSQGQGRSYGYTF	TGTGCCAGCAGCCAAGGACAGGGGAGGTCTTATGGCTACACCTTC
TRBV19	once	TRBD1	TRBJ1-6	CASSDETGGNSPLHF	TGTGCCAGTAGTGACGAGACAGGGGGAAATTCACCCCTCCACTTT
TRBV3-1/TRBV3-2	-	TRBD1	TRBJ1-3	CASSRDSLGNTIYF	TGTGCCAGCAGCCGGGACAGCCTTGGAAACACCATATATTTT
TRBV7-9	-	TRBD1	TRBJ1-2	CATHRGTGIPRGYTF	TGTGCCACCCACCGAGGGACAGGCATCCCGAGAGGCTACACCTTC
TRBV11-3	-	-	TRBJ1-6	CASSALSSYNSPLHF	TGTGCCAGCAGCGCGCTGAGCTCCTATAATTCACCCCTCCACTTT
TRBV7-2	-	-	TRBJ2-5	CASSPPSGTQYF	TGTGCCAGCAGCCCCCCGAGCGGGACCCAGTACTTC
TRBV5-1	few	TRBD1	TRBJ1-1	CASYDREVYTEAFF	TGCGCCAGCTATGACAGGGAAGTGTACACTGAAGCTTTCTTT
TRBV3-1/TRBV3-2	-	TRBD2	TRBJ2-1	CASMSRGLANEQFF	TGTGCCAGCATGTCCCGGGGACTAGCCAATGAGCAGTTCTTC
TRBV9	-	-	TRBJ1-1	CASSVGLKGDTEAFF	TGTGCCAGCAGCGTAGGACTTAAGGGGGACACTGAAGCTTTCTTT
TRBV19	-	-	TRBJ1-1	CASSRPSPEAFF	TGTGCCAGTAGTAGACCTAGTCCTGAAGCTTTCTTT
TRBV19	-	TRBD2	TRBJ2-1	CASSIDQLAGAGEQFF	TGTGCCAGTAGTATAGACCAACTAGCGGGAGCGGGTGAGCAGTTCTTC
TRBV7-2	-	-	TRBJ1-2	CASSPTANYGYTF	TGTGCCAGCAGCCCAACAGCCAACTATGGCTACACCTTC
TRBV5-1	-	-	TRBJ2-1	CASRVEPGTAGAYEQFF	TGCGCCAGCAGGGTGGAGCCCGGGACAGCGGGAGCCTATGAGCAGTTCTTC
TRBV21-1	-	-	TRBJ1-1	CASSALTGANTEAFF	TGTGCCAGCAGCGCTCTGACAGGGGCTAACACTGAAGCTTTCTTT
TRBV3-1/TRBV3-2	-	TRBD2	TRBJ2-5	CASSPLAGPETQYF	TGTGCCAGCAGCCCCCTAGCGGGACCAGAGACCCAGTACTTC
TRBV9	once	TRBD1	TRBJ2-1	CASSVGGTGGNEQFF	TGTGCCAGCAGCGTAGGAGGGACAGGGGGCAATGAGCAGTTCTTC
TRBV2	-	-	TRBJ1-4	CATRQANEKLFF	TGTGCCACACGACAGGCTAATGAAAAACTGTTTTTT
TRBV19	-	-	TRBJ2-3	CASSIPLTGTDTQYF	TGTGCCAGTAGTATACCCCTGACAGGCACAGATACGCAGTATTTT
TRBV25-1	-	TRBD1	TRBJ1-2	CASSTGQGPPNYGYTF	TGTGCCAGCAGTACGGGACAGGGCCCCCCGAACTATGGCTACACCTTC
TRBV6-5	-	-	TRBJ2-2	CASSPAPSNTGELFF	TGTGCCAGCAGTCCAGCGCCCTCGAACACCGGGGAGCTGTTTTTT
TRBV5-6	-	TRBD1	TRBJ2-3	CASSLTGTGTTDTQYF	TGTGCCAGCAGCTTGACCGGGACAGGGACCACAGATACGCAGTATTTT
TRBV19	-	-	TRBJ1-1	CASTLTLMNTEAFF	TGTGCCAGTACCTTGACACTGATGAACACTGAAGCTTTCTTT
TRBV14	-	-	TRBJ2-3	CASSQDRSADTQYF	TGTGCCAGCAGCCAAGACCGCTCAGCAGATACGCAGTATTTT
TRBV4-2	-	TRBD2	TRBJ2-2	CASSQEIAGEGGELFF	TGTGCCAGCAGCCAAGAGATAGCGGGAGAGGGCGGGGAGCTGTTTTTT
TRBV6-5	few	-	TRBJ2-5	CASRRAGPQETQYF	TGTGCCAGCAGACGAGCGGGCCCCCAAGAGACCCAGTACTTC
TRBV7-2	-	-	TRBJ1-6	CASSLGGRVGSPLHF	TGTGCCAGCAGCTTAGGCGGCAGGGTGGGATCACCCCTCCACTTT
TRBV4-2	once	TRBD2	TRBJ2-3	CASSQRVGTSGGHTQYF	TGTGCCAGCAGCCAACGAGTCGGGACTAGCGGGGGCCATACGCAGTATTTT
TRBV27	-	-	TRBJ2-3	CASSLEGSGTDTQYF	TGTGCCAGCAGTTTAGAGGGTAGCGGCACAGATACGCAGTATTTT
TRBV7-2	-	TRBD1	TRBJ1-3	CASGSAGGAGNTIYF	TGTGCCAGCGGGTCCGCAGGGGGCGCTGGAAACACCATATATTTT
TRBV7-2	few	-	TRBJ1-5	CASSGSGNQPQHF	TGTGCCAGCAGCGGATCAGGGAATCAGCCCCAGCATTTT
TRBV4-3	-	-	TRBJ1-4	CASSQGGGANEKLFF	TGCGCCAGCAGCCAAGGGGGGGGAGCTAATGAAAAACTGTTTTTT
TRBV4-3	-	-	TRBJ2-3	CASSQEGGNLRVNTDTQYF	TGCGCCAGCAGCCAAGAAGGGGGAAATCTGAGGGTGAACACAGATACGCAGTATTTT
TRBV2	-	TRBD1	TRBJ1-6	CASTRQGDNSPLHF	TGTGCCAGCACCCGACAGGGGGATAATTCACCCCTCCACTTT
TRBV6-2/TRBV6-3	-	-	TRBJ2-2	CASSYGETITGELFF	TGTGCCAGCAGTTACGGGGAGACCATAACCGGGGAGCTGTTTTTT
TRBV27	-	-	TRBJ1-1	CASSPFGGRMNTEAFF	TGTGCCAGCAGTCCCTTCGGCGGGCGGATGAACACTGAAGCTTTCTTT
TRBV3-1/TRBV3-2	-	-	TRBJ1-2	CASSPTGFGRYGYTF	TGTGCCAGCAGCCCCACAGGGTTCGGTCGCTATGGCTACACCTTC
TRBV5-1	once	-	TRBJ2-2	CASADRRGGELFF	TGCGCCAGCGCGGATAGGCGGGGCGGGGAGCTGTTTTTT
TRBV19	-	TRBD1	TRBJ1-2	CASRDRPPSWGYTF	TGTGCCAGTAGGGACAGGCCGCCCTCCTGGGGCTACACCTTC
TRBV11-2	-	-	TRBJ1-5	CASSLIGGRGQPQHF	TGTGCCAGCAGCTTAATTGGGGGGAGGGGACAGCCCCAGCATTTT
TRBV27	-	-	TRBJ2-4	CASSGPRGGKGDIQYF	TGTGCCAGCAGTGGACCTCGGGGCGGGAAAGGAGACATTCAGTACTTC